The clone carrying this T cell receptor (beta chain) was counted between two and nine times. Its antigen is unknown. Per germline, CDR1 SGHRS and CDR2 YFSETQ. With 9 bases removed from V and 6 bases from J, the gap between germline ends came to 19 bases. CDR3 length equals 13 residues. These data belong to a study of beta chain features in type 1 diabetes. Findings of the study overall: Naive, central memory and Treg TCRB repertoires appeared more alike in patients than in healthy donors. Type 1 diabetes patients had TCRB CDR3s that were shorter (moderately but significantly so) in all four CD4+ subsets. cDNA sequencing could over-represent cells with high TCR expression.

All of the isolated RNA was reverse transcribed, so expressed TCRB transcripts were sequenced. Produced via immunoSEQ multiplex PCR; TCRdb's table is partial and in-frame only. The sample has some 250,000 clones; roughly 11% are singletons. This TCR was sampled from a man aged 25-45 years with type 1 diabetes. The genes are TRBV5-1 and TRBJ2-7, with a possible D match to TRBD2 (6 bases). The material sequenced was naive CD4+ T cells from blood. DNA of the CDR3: TGCGCCACTAGCGTGCTAGCAGCGGGCGAGCAGTACTTC. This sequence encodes CATSVLAAGEQYF.